This entry lists 4 T cell receptor beta chains sequenced from one sample in a study of T cell repertoires in cytomegalovirus infection (dated by TCRdb to the late 2010s). TCRdb shows the sequencer as Illumina HiSeq 1500. TCRdb redid the processing of the public reads, applying fastp at Q25 and MiXCR, and retained in-frame beta chains. Every entry covers one CDR3 protein and lists the most common genes and DNA from its rows. This sample is represented by 150,000 to 200,000 distinct CDR3 sequences; 28% of them were singletons. The top ten clonotypes cover roughly 32% of the sample. Sample: PBMCs. These TCRs come from a human donor in good health (CMV status not recorded). Some clones in this sample may be carry-over from other donors' samples.

In its sample, this clonotype was seen a few times. This sequence joins TRBV18 and TRBJ2-7; 12 nucleotides align to TRBD1. From germline, CDR1 is KGHSH and CDR2 LQKENI. The CDR3 loop spans 17 amino acids. V lost 3 bases and J lost 0; bases outside the gene matches: 6. The DNA of the CDR3 is TGTGCCAGCTCACCGGGGACAGGGGGCAGCGGCTCCTACGAGCAGTACTTC. Amino acids: CASSPGTGGSGSYEQYF.

This clonotype has just a few counts. The chain combines TRBV6-2 or TRBV6-3 with TRBJ1-5, with D perhaps matching TRBD1 (5 bases). This CDR3 region has 15 residues. The V gene lost 7 bases and the J gene lost 0 bases, with 13 bases spanning the gap. Germline CDR1 reads MNHEY; CDR2 reads SVGEGT. This CDR3 reads CASIAGTSSNQPQHF. CDR3 in DNA: TGTGCCAGCATCGCAGGGACGTCTAGCAATCAGCCCCAGCATTTT.

Note on this clonotype: A much more abundant neighbour one base away suggests this may be a read error. The chain links TRBV7-2 to TRBJ2-6; D ambiguous. CDR1 is SGHTA, CDR2 FQGNSA, per germline. The CDR3 consists of 13 residues. V shed 10 bases and J shed 0 bases, with 7 bases lying between them. In DNA form, the CDR3 reads TGTGCCAACACCCGCTCTGGGGCCAACGTCCTGACTTTC. This gives the protein CANTRSGANVLTF.

The J gene is TRBJ2-3, the V gene TRBV4-2; either TRBD1 or TRBD2 may fit D (6 bases each). The CDR3 is made up of 14 amino acids. V lost 0 bases and J lost 6, with 10 bases in between. Germline V lookup: CDR1 LGHNA, CDR2 YNFKEQ. The CDR3 sequence is CASSQDTGADTQYF. The CDR3 bases are TGTGCCAGCAGCCAAGATACGGGGGCGGATACGCAGTATTTT.